These T cell receptor beta chains were read from a single sample in a study. Each CDR3 protein is one row after TCRdb ran MiXCR on the 5' RACE reads. The table includes over 25,000 distinct CDR3 sequences, roughly 24% detected once. The sequencing input was naive CD4+ T cells sorted from a lymph node. The receptors come from a female donor with breast cancer. Both conserved end residues are part of each CDR3. Fields, in order: CDR3 protein, CDR3 DNA, CDR3 length, V gene, clone size, D gene, J gene. A D gene is named only where the DNA matches it firmly. Clone size is given for some rows only: seen once, a few or many times, or a class if the clone is expanded.

CASSPTGGRAHEQYF TGTGCCAGCAGCCCTACTGGCGGGAGGGCCCACGAGCAGTACTTC 15 TRBV12-3/TRBV12-4 . TRBD2 TRBJ2-7
CASSLLTGDYEQYF TGTGCCAGCAGTCTATTAACAGGGGACTACGAGCAGTACTTC 14 TRBV28 few TRBD1 TRBJ2-7
CASSSRRTMAAKNIQYF TGTGCCAGCAGCTCTAGAAGGACTATGGCGGCCAAAAACATTCAGTACTTC 17 TRBV7-8 . . TRBJ2-4
CASSSTGTSGARGYNEQFF TGCGCCAGCAGCTCAACCGGGACTAGCGGTGCGAGGGGCTACAATGAGCAGTTCTTC 19 TRBV5-1 . TRBD2 TRBJ2-1
CASRKLNTEAFF TGTGCCAGTAGAAAGTTGAACACTGAAGCTTTCTTT 12 TRBV6-5 few . TRBJ1-1
CASSSGTGVAQGSREQYF TGTGCCAGCAGTTCTGGGACAGGGGTCGCGCAGGGGTCGCGGGAGCAGTACTTC 18 TRBV11-2 few TRBD1 TRBJ2-7
CASSLSMEQIYEQYF TGTGCCAGCAGTTTAAGTATGGAACAGATCTACGAGCAGTACTTC 15 TRBV28 few . TRBJ2-7
CASSLMGGVGEETQYF TGTGCCAGCAGCTTAATGGGGGGAGTTGGGGAAGAGACCCAGTACTTC 16 TRBV7-3 . . TRBJ2-5
CASSVTQGGTEAFF TGTGCCAGCAGCGTAACTCAGGGTGGCACTGAAGCTTTCTTT 14 TRBV9 many . TRBJ1-1
CAGSYSMARAYEQYF TGTGCCGGCAGTTACTCGATGGCTAGGGCCTACGAGCAGTACTTC 15 TRBV6-2/TRBV6-3 . . TRBJ2-7
CASSLGQEETQYF TGTGCCAGCAGTCTGGGACAGGAAGAGACCCAGTACTTC 13 TRBV12-3/TRBV12-4 . TRBD1 TRBJ2-5
CASSLRGRVNTEAFF TGTGCCAGCAGCTTAAGGGGTCGTGTGAACACTGAAGCTTTCTTT 15 TRBV5-5 few . TRBJ1-1
CSARGWASGRGEQFF TGCAGTGCTAGAGGTTGGGCTAGCGGAAGGGGTGAGCAGTTCTTC 15 TRBV20-1 few TRBD2 TRBJ2-1
CASSLGLTGAGEAFF TGTGCCAGCAGTTTGGGACTCACAGGGGCGGGTGAAGCTTTCTTT 15 TRBV12-3/TRBV12-4 few TRBD1 TRBJ1-1
CTISERREIYEQYF TGTACCATCAGTGAACGCCGGGAAATCTACGAGCAGTACTTC 14 TRBV10-3 . . TRBJ2-7
CASKPPDGLAGDTDTQYF TGTGCCAGCAAACCCCCGGACGGGCTAGCGGGGGACACAGATACGCAGTATTTT 18 TRBV6-5 . TRBD2 TRBJ2-3
CSAQRTGADTQYF TGCAGTGCCCAGAGGACAGGGGCAGATACGCAGTATTTT 13 TRBV20-1 few TRBD1 TRBJ2-3
CASRGHTTEAFF TGTGCCAGCAGGGGACATACGACTGAAGCTTTCTTT 12 TRBV6-5 . . TRBJ1-1
CASSLAGQGANGNTIYF TGCGCCAGCAGCTTGGCGGGACAGGGGGCGAATGGAAACACCATATATTTT 17 TRBV5-1 many TRBD1 TRBJ1-3
CAIGTQETQYF TGTGCCATCGGAACCCAAGAGACCCAGTACTTC 11 TRBV10-3 . . TRBJ2-5